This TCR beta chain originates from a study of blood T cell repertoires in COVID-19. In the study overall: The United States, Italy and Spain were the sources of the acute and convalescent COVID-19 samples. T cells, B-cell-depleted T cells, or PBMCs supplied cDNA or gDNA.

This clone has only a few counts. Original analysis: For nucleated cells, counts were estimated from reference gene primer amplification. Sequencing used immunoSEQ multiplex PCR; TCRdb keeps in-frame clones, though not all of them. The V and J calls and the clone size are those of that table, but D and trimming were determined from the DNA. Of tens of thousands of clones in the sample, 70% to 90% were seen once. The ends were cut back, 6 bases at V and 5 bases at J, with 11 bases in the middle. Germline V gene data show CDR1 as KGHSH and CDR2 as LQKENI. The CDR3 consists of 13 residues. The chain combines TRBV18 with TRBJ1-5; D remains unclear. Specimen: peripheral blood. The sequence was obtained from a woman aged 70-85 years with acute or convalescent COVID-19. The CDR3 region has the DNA TGTGCCAGCTCCTATACCCGGGATCAGCCCCAGCATTTT. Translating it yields CASSYTRDQPQHF.